One T cell receptor beta chain is described in this entry. What it binds is not known. This sample is drawn from a study of T cell repertoires in cytomegalovirus infection. Across the study: Public TCR beta signatures indicated both CMV infection and matching HLA type. Overall study results and limits: HLA-C-restricted CMV-specific TCR beta clonotypes prevailed in the ex vivo response.

Via MiXCR, TCRdb re-called the reads, giving one row per CDR3 protein. The sample consists of roughly 500,000 distinct CDR3 sequences, 33% of them appearing once. This CDR3 spans 13 amino acids. The germline V gene encodes CDR1 SGHTA and CDR2 FQGNSA. V lost 6 bases and J lost 0, with 9 bases in between. This specimen consisted of cultured PBMCs, obtained from culture after CMV antigen stimulation. V gene TRBV7-2 combines with J gene TRBJ2-7, with D possibly TRBD2 on 6 matching bases. This TCR came from a human donor in good health (CMV status not recorded). Some clones in this sample may be carry-over from other donors' samples. The CDR3 here is CASSSSASYEQYF. The CDR3 nucleotides read TGTGCCAGCAGTTCTAGCGCCTCCTACGAGCAGTACTTC.